The rows below give T cell receptor beta chains drawn from one sample of a study of OX40 agonist ivuxolimab in advanced cancers. Some clones are missing from TCRdb's copy, which holds only in-frame ones; the method was immunoSEQ multiplex PCR. The sample yields about 83,000 clones, about 88% seen once. The source material was CD4+ or CD8+ T cells sorted from blood, sampled in a trial of the OX40 agonist ivuxolimab. The origin of the receptors is an adult with an advanced solid tumor such as melanoma, head and neck, liver or kidney cancer. Each CDR3 is given with its conserved first and last residue. A D gene is named only where the DNA matches it firmly. Clone size appears in some rows only: once, few, many, or a class for an expanded clone.

V: TRBV5-1
J: TRBJ1-2
D: -
size: -
DNA: TGCGCCAGCAGCTTGGAACAGGGACGAGGCTACACCTTC
CDR3: CASSLEQGRGYTF

V: TRBV28
J: TRBJ2-7
D: TRBD1
size: -
DNA: TGTGCCAGCAGTTTAATGGTTGGACAGGCTAACTACGAGCAGTACTTC
CDR3: CASSLMVGQANYEQYF

V: TRBV7-6
J: TRBJ2-1
D: -
size: -
DNA: TGTGCCAGCAGCTCCGGACAGGGTCTAAGTAGCGGGGAGCCCAATGAGCAGTTCTTC
CDR3: CASSSGQGLSSGEPNEQFF

V: TRBV5-1
J: TRBJ1-2
D: -
size: -
DNA: TGCGCCAGCAGCTCCCTCGTGGTAGCTAACTATGGCTACACCTTC
CDR3: CASSSLVVANYGYTF

V: TRBV6-5
J: TRBJ2-2
D: -
size: -
DNA: TGTGCCAGCAGCCCCCAATGGCAGAACACCGGGGAGCTGTTTTTT
CDR3: CASSPQWQNTGELFF

V: TRBV7-9
J: TRBJ1-2
D: TRBD1
size: -
DNA: TGTGCCAGCAGCGCGAGGACAGGGGGCCATGGCTACACCTTC
CDR3: CASSARTGGHGYTF

V: TRBV7-2
J: TRBJ1-5
D: TRBD1
size: -
DNA: TGTGCCAGCAGCCGACCCCAAACAGGGGGGACATATCAGCCCCAGCATTTT
CDR3: CASSRPQTGGTYQPQHF

V: TRBV30
J: TRBJ1-1
D: -
size: few
DNA: TGTGCCTGGAGTGTAATCTCAGGACAATCACCGAACACTGAAGCTTTCTTT
CDR3: CAWSVISGQSPNTEAFF

V: TRBV7-3
J: TRBJ1-1
D: -
size: few
DNA: TGTGCCAGCAGCTTAACGGGCGGGAACACTGAAGCTTTCTTT
CDR3: CASSLTGGNTEAFF

V: TRBV19
J: TRBJ1-1
D: -
size: -
DNA: TGTGCCAGTAGTATAAGGACGAACACTGAAGCTTTCTTT
CDR3: CASSIRTNTEAFF

V: TRBV5-6
J: TRBJ1-6
D: -
size: -
DNA: TGTGCCAGCAGCCGGGGTTCCTATAATTCACCCCTCCACTTT
CDR3: CASSRGSYNSPLHF

V: TRBV5-1
J: TRBJ1-1
D: TRBD1
size: -
DNA: TGCGCCAGCAGCCCCTCAGCAGGACAGGGTCGCGGGAACACTGAAGCTTTCTTT
CDR3: CASSPSAGQGRGNTEAFF

V: TRBV6-1
J: TRBJ1-5
D: -
size: -
DNA: TGTGCCAGCAGTGGGACAAGCAATCAGCCCCAGCATTTT
CDR3: CASSGTSNQPQHF

V: TRBV7-7
J: TRBJ2-1
D: -
size: once
DNA: TGTGCCAGCAGCTTCTCTACGGCAGGTGAGCAGTTCTTC
CDR3: CASSFSTAGEQFF

V: TRBV27
J: TRBJ2-7
D: -
size: -
DNA: TGTGCCAGCAGTTTTAGGGGAGCCTACGAGCAGTACTTC
CDR3: CASSFRGAYEQYF

V: TRBV7-7
J: TRBJ2-5
D: -
size: -
DNA: TGTGCCAGCAGCTTAGGGTTAGGTCAAGAGACCCAGTACTTC
CDR3: CASSLGLGQETQYF

V: TRBV6-4
J: TRBJ2-2
D: -
size: -
DNA: TGTGCCAGCAGCGCCCGGGGGAACTCCGGGGAGCTGTTTTTT
CDR3: CASSARGNSGELFF